This T cell receptor beta chain comes out of a study of response to subunit inactivated influenza vaccine. Study-level findings and limits: The authors suggested that few new T cells are recruited per seasonal influenza vaccination.

CDR3 length: 15 amino acids. Germline V lookup: CDR1 MNHEY, CDR2 SVGAGI. V was trimmed by 3 bases and J by 1 base, leaving 12 bases between them. A single record per CDR3 protein comes from TCRdb applying MiXCR to the RT-PCR reads. The sample has approximately 290,000 distinct CDR3 sequences; 22% are singletons. Remarks on this clonotype: As yet, its antigen is unknown.

The sequence was collected from a man between 50 and 70 years old who received an inactivated influenza vaccine. This sample comprised PBMCs from blood, obtained about 20 months after vaccination. J is TRBJ2-5 and V is TRBV6-5, with D possibly being TRBD1 or TRBD2 (5 bases each). The CDR3 coding sequence is TGTGCCAGCAGTTATTTAGGTGGGACCCAAGAGACCCAGTACTTC. It translates to CASSYLGGTQETQYF.